The 16 T cell receptor beta chains listed next were all sequenced from one sample in a study of T cell repertoires in cytomegalovirus infection. TCRdb re-called the reads through MiXCR, storing one row per CDR3 protein. This sample has around 740,000 distinct CDR3 sequences, with approximately 40% found just once. Sequences were obtained from PBMCs. These receptors came from a human donor in good health (CMV status not recorded). Some clones in this sample may be carry-over from other donors' samples.

This clonotype was counted a few times. The J gene is TRBJ1-3, the V gene TRBV7-3; 7 nucleotides align to TRBD1. The CDR3 contains 13 residues. V was clipped by 2 bases and J by 8 bases; unmatched bases: 3. Germline CDR1 and CDR2: SGHTA and FQGTGA. CDR3 protein: CASSLGQADTIYF. The CDR3 DNA reads as TGTGCCAGCAGCTTAGGACAGGCGGACACCATATATTTT.

J is TRBJ1-3 and V is TRBV7-9, with D possibly being TRBD1 (5 bases). Trimming removed 2 bases from V and 0 bases from J, with 14 bases in between. CDR3 length: 17 amino acids. Germline V gives CDR1 SEHNR, CDR2 FQNEAQ (reference sequence). CDR3 bases: TGTGCCAGCAGCTTATCTGCCAGGGTCTTCTCTGGAAACACCATATATTTT. Residues: CASSLSARVFSGNTIYF.

This clonotype was seen more than once but under ten times. The CDR3 DNA reads as TGTGCCAGCAGTTTATTTACGGGAATCGTCAACAATGAGCAGTTCTTC. Translation: CASSLFTGIVNNEQFF. The rearrangement links TRBV28 to TRBJ2-1, with D possibly being TRBD2 (5 bases). Trimming pared 1 base from V and 5 bases from J, leaving 15 bases between. This CDR3 has 16 amino acids. Germline CDR1 is MDHEN and CDR2 is SYDVKM.

The chain recombines TRBV12-3 or TRBV12-4 with TRBJ2-2; TRBD2 aligns across 16 bases. The junction had 6 bases not matched to a gene; V was cut back by 5 bases and J by 3 bases. The CDR3 is made up of 18 amino acids. CDR3 sequence (DNA): TGTGCCAGCAGTCCAGGGGGACTAGCGGGAGGGGACACCGGGGAGCTGTTTTTT. Amino acid sequence: CASSPGGLAGGDTGELFF.

The chain combines TRBV6-5 with TRBJ1-3, with 9 bases aligning to TRBD1. Unmatched junction bases numbered 5, after V lost 6 bases and J lost 2 bases. The CDR3 spans 15 residues. CDR1 MNHEY and CDR2 SVGAGI come from the germline V gene. The CDR3 reads CASRRDRVAGNTIYF. The CDR3 region has the DNA TGTGCCAGCAGGCGGGACAGGGTAGCTGGAAACACCATATATTTT.

This clonotype was recorded many times. Here the CDR3 reads CASSFTETQYF. CDR3 bases: TGTGCCAGCAGCTTTACGGAGACCCAGTACTTC. The gene calls are TRBV7-2 and TRBJ2-5, with D uncertain. Between the trimmed V and J ends, which lost 3 bases and 5 bases, there was a span of 4 bases. The CDR3 covers 11 residues. Germline CDR1 and CDR2: SGHTA and FQGNSA.

The sample holds many counts of this clonotype. The V and J genes are TRBV7-2 and TRBJ1-4; 7 bases are shared with TRBD1. Germline assignment: CDR1 SGHTA and CDR2 FQGNSA. The trim removed 3 bases at V and 7 bases at J, leaving 5 bases unmatched. The CDR3 length is 14 residues. The CDR3 reads CASSFGRGSEKLFF. The CDR3 coding sequence is TGTGCCAGCAGCTTTGGCAGGGGGAGTGAAAAACTGTTTTTT. Full variable domain (outside the CDR3, taken from reference TRBV7-2 and TRBJ1-4): GAGVSQSPSNKVTEKGKDVELRCDPISGHTALYWYRQSLGQGLEFLIYFQGNSAPDKSGLPSDRFSAERTGGSVSTLTIQRTQQEDSAVYLCASSFGRGSEKLFFGSGTQLSVL.

Notes on this clonotype: Since no conserved phenylalanine or tryptophan closes the CDR3, a read error is the likely cause. This chain links TRBV7-3 with TRBJ2-5, with 8 bases fitting TRBD2. Germline values: CDR1 SGHTA, CDR2 FQGTGA. The V segment lost 5 bases and the J segment 4 bases; nucleotides outside the gene matches: 6. This CDR3 is 14 amino acids long. The CDR3 DNA reads as TGTGCCAGCAGCCCGGGACTAGTGGGAGAGACCCAGTACTTA. Protein sequence: CASSPGLVGETQYL.

This clonotype was seen many times. This chain links TRBV7-2 with TRBJ2-7; 10 bases align to TRBD2. Trimming took 5 bases from V and 7 from J; bases not matched to a gene: 8. This CDR3 region has 14 residues. CDR1 is SGHTA and CDR2 is FQGNSA in the germline V gene. CDR3 bases: TGTGCCAGCAGCCCACTAGCGGGACCGAGGGAGCAGTACTTC. This codes for CASSPLAGPREQYF.

The chain combines TRBV7-8 with TRBJ2-3; perhaps TRBD1 as D (6 bases). Germline CDR1 is SGHVS and CDR2 is FQNEAQ. V was pared by 7 bases and J by 6 bases, with 20 bases between. This CDR3 has 15 amino acids. This CDR3 reads CASTPTGRSVDTQYF. Written as DNA, the CDR3 is TGTGCCAGCACCCCTACAGGGAGATCTGTGGATACGCAGTATTTT.

The chain employs TRBV3-1 and TRBJ1-5; no reliable D call. CDR3 size: 16 residues. The germline V and J ends were trimmed by 1 base and 0 bases, with 10 bases remaining between them. The germline gives CDR1 LGHDT, CDR2 YNNKEL (reference sequence). The CDR3 loop reads CASSQGSFTSNQPQHF. The CDR3 DNA sequence: TGTGCCAGCAGCCAAGGGAGCTTTACTAGCAATCAGCCCCAGCATTTT.

The chain is built from TRBV7-2 and TRBJ2-7, with 8 bases lining up with TRBD2. This CDR3 is 16 amino acids long. J gave up 3 bases and V 0 bases, and 7 bases lay outside the gene matches. Germline V CDR1 and CDR2: SGHTA, FQGNSA. The CDR3 DNA follows: TGTGCCAGCAGCTTAGCGCTGGCGGGGGGTTACTACGAGCAGTACTTC. Amino acids: CASSLALAGGYYEQYF.

This clonotype was counted a few times. The rearrangement joins TRBV5-1 to TRBJ1-1; TRBD1 is a possible D gene (5 bases). The CDR3 is 14 residues long. Germline V gene sequence: CDR1 SGHRS, CDR2 YFSETQ. The V and J ends lost 1 base and 1 base respectively, with 8 bases between them. The DNA for the CDR3 is TGCGCCAGCAGCTTGTACAGGACGAACACTGAAGCTTTCTTT. Protein product: CASSLYRTNTEAFF.

In its sample, this clonotype was seen many times. In DNA form, the CDR3 reads TGTGCCAGCAGTCCAGAGGGGGGACCAGACTCCTACGAGCAGTACTTC. It codes for CASSPEGGPDSYEQYF. The V call is TRBV7-6, the J call TRBJ2-7; D tentatively fits TRBD1 or TRBD2 (6 bases each). The V gene's germline CDR1 is SGHVS and CDR2 FNYEAQ. V lost 6 bases, J lost 0 bases, and 18 bases lay in between. CDR3 length: 16 amino acids.

This clonotype was counted ten times or more. The CDR3 bases are TGTGCCAGCAGTCCTAGGGATCTAGCCAAAAACATTCAGTACTTC. Its protein product is CASSPRDLAKNIQYF. The V call is TRBV12-3 or TRBV12-4, the J call TRBJ2-4; no definite D call. This CDR3 is built from 15 residues. Trimming left V 5 bases short and J 0 bases short, with 11 bases between.

The chain combines TRBV6-2 or TRBV6-3 with TRBJ1-2, with 9 bases matching TRBD1. There are 16 residues in the CDR3. Germline loops: CDR1 MNHEY, CDR2 SVGEGT. The V segment lost 5 bases and the J segment 1 base; nucleotides outside the gene matches: 8. CDR3 bases: TGTGCCAGCAGTGAGGGACAGGGCATTATTAACTATGGCTACACCTTC. Amino acid sequence: CASSEGQGIINYGYTF.